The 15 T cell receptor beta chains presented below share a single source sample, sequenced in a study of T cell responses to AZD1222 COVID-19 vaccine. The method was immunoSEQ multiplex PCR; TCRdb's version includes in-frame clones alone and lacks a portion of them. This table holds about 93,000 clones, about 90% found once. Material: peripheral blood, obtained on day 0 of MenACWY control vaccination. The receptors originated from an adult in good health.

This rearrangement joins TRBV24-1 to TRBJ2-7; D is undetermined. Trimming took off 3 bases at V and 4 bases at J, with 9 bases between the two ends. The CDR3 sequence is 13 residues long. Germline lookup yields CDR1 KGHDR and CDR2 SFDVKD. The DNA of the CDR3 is TGTGCCACCAGTGATCCCGGCAGTTACGAGCAGTACTTC. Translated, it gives CATSDPGSYEQYF.

In DNA form, the CDR3 reads TGTGCCAGCAGCTTAGGTGGGGTATCCGAAGATACGCAGTATTTT. Protein sequence: CASSLGGVSEDTQYF. The chain has TRBV7-8 and TRBJ2-3, with D unresolved. The CDR3 spans 15 residues. Per the germline V gene, CDR1 is SGHVS and CDR2 is FQNEAQ. The germline V and J ends were trimmed by 1 base and 5 bases, with 13 bases remaining between them. Drawing the rest from reference TRBV7-8 and TRBJ2-3, the complete variable domain is GAGVSQSPRYKVAKRGQDVALRCDPISGHVSLFWYQQALGQGPEFLTYFQNEAQLDKSGLPSDRFFAERPEGSVSTLKIQRTQQEDSAVYLCASSLGGVSEDTQYFGPGTRLTVL.

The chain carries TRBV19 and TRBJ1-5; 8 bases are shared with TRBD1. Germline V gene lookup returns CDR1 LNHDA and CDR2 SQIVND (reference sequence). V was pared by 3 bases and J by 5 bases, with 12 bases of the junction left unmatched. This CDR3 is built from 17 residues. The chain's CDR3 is CASSIGAGGRRYQPQHF. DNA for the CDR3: TGTGCCAGTAGTATCGGGGCAGGGGGCCGGAGATATCAGCCCCAGCATTTT. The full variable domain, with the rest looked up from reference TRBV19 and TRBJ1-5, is DGGITQSPKYLFRKEGQNVTLSCEQNLNHDAMYWYRQDPGQGLRLIYYSQIVNDFQKGDIAEGYSVSREKKESFPLTVTSAQKNPTAFYLCASSIGAGGRRYQPQHFGDGTRLSIL.

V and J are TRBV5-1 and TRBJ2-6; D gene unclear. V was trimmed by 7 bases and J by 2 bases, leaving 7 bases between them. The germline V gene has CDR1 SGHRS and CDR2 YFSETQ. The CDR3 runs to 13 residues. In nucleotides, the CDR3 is TGCGCCAGCGGCCAGCCTGGGGCCAACGTCCTGACTTTC. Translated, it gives CASGQPGANVLTF.

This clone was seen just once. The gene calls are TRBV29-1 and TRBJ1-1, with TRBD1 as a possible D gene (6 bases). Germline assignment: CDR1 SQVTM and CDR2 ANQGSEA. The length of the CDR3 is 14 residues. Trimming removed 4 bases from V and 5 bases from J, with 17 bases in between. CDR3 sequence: CSVVRRRTGTEAFF. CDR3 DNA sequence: TGCAGCGTTGTCCGCCGGAGAACAGGGACTGAAGCTTTCTTT.

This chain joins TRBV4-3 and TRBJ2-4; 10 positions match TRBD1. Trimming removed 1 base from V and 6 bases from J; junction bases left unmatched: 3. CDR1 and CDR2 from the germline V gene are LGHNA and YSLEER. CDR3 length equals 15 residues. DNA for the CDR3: TGCGCCAGCAGCCAAGGGACAGGGGGAAGAAACATTCAGTACTTC. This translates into CASSQGTGGRNIQYF.

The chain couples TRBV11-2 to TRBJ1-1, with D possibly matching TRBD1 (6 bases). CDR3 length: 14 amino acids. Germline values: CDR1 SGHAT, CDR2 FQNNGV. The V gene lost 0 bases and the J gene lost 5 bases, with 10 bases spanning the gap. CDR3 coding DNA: TGTGCCAGCAGCTTAGAGGGGGCGGTAACTGAAGCTTTCTTT. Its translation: CASSLEGAVTEAFF.

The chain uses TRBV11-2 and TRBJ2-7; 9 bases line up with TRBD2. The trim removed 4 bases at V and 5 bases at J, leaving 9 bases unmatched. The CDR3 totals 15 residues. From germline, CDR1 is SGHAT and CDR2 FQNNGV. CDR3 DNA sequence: TGTGCCAGCAGCTCCACCAGCGGGGGGCTGGACGAGCAGTACTTC. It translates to CASSSTSGGLDEQYF.

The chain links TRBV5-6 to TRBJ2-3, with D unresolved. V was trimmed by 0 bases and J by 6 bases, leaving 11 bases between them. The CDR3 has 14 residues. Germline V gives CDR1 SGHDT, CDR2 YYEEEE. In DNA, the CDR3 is TGTGCCAGCAGCTTGGAATTCCCGCGGGATACGCAGTATTTT. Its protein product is CASSLEFPRDTQYF.

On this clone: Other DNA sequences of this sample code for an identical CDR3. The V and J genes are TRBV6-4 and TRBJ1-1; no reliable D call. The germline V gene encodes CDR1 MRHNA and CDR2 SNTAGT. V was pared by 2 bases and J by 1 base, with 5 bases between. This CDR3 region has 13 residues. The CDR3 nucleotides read TGTGCCAGCAGTGACAGGGAGAACACTGAAGCTTTCTTT. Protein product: CASSDRENTEAFF.

The CDR3 sequence: CASSQDWEFDSGNTIYF. The CDR3 DNA reads as TGCGCCAGCAGCCAAGATTGGGAGTTCGACTCTGGAAACACCATATATTTT. The rearrangement links TRBV4-3 to TRBJ1-3; unclear D gene. CDR3 length equals 17 residues. The germline V gene has CDR1 LGHNA and CDR2 YSLEER. The V end lost 0 bases, the J end lost 0 bases, and 12 bases lay between the germline ends.

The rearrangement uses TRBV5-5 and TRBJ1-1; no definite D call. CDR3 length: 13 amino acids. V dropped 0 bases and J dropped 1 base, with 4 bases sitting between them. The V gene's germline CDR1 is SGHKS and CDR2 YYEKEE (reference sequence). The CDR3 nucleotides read TGTGCCAGCAGCTTGGGAGCGAACACTGAAGCTTTCTTT. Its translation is CASSLGANTEAFF.

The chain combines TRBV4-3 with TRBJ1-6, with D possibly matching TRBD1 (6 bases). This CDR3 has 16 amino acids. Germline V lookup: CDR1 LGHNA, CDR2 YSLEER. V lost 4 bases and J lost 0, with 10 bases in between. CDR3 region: CASSLTGSSYNSPLHF. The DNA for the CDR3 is TGCGCCAGCAGCCTTACAGGGAGCTCCTATAATTCACCCCTCCACTTT.

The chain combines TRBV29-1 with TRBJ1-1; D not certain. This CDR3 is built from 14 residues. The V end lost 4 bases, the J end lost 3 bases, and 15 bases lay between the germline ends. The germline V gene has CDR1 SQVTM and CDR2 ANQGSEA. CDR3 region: CSVALRRRDTEAFF. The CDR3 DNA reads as TGCAGCGTTGCCCTCCGGAGGAGGGACACTGAAGCTTTCTTT. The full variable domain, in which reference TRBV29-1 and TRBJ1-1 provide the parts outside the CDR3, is SAVISQKPSRDICQRGTSLTIQCQVDSQVTMMFWYRQQPGQSLTLIATANQGSEATYESGFVIDKFPISRPNLTFSTLTVSNMSPEDSSIYLCSVALRRRDTEAFFGQGTRLTVV.

CDR3 amino acids: CAWSPGGPFNEQFF. CDR3 in DNA: TGTGCCTGGAGCCCAGGGGGGCCCTTCAATGAGCAGTTCTTC. The J gene is TRBJ2-1, the V gene TRBV30; D might be TRBD1 (7 bases). Trimming removed 3 bases from V and 6 bases from J, with 15 bases in between. The germline CDR1 and CDR2 sequences are GTSNPN and SVGIG (reference sequence). The CDR3 has 14 residues.